This passage covers 18 T cell receptor beta chains from one sample sequenced in a study of blood T cell repertoires in COVID-19. TCRdb's table, derived via immunoSEQ multiplex PCR, lists solely in-frame clones and lacks some. The table lists a few hundred thousand clones, over 75% of them singletons. Sequenced input: PBMCs or T cells enriched from blood (not recorded which). The receptors were gathered from a woman aged 18-30 years who had recovered from COVID-19.

This sequence joins TRBV28 and TRBJ2-5, with D perhaps TRBD2 (7 bases). Per the germline V gene, CDR1 is MDHEN and CDR2 is SYDVKM. The CDR3 has 15 amino acids. Between the trimmed V and J ends, which lost 6 bases and 5 bases, there was a span of 19 bases. CDR3 nucleotide sequence: TGTGCCAGCAGCAACCCCGGGGGGCACGGGGAGACCCAGTACTTC. The encoded protein is CASSNPGGHGETQYF.

Comment on this clone: The same CDR3 also results from other DNA sequences found in this sample. The chain uses TRBV27 and TRBJ1-5; D not resolved. The CDR3 is made up of 13 amino acids. V shed 2 bases and J shed 2 bases, with 4 bases lying between them. Per germline, CDR1 MNHEY and CDR2 SMNVEV (reference sequence). CDR3 nucleotides: TGTGCCAGCAGTTTAACGGGCAATCAGCCCCAGCATTTT. Its protein is CASSLTGNQPQHF.

This clone was observed a handful of times. This chain uses TRBV12-3 or TRBV12-4 with TRBJ1-5, with 8 bases aligning to TRBD1. With 6 bases clipped from V and 4 bases from J, the junction kept 2 bases outside the gene matches. The CDR3 length is 13 residues. CDR3 loop: CASRGTGNQPQHF. CDR3 DNA sequence: TGTGCCAGCAGGGGGACAGGAAATCAGCCCCAGCATTTT.

V gene TRBV5-1 combines with J gene TRBJ1-1, with D possibly matching TRBD1 (5 bases). The CDR3 consists of 13 residues. Between the trimmed V and J ends, which lost 7 bases and 2 bases, there was a span of 12 bases. CDR1 is SGHRS, CDR2 YFSETQ, per germline. The CDR3 DNA reads TGCGCCAGCCGCAGGGCCCCAAACACTGAAGCTTTCTTT. Encoded protein: CASRRAPNTEAFF.

This sequence joins TRBV6-5 and TRBJ2-5; no definite D call. Trimming left V 11 bases short and J 4 bases short, with 14 bases between. The CDR3 spans 12 residues. The germline V gene has CDR1 MNHEY and CDR2 SVGAGI. The CDR3 reads CALSSTGETQYF. In DNA form, the CDR3 reads TGTGCCTTATCCTCGACTGGAGAGACCCAGTACTTC.

CDR3 sequence reads: CASKVGGESSTDTQYF. The CDR3 DNA sequence: TGTGCCAGCAAAGTTGGGGGGGAATCTAGCACAGATACGCAGTATTTT. The J gene is TRBJ2-3, the V gene TRBV5-4; 7 bases fit TRBD2. Germline V gives CDR1 SGHNT, CDR2 YYREEE (reference sequence). After removal of 6 bases from V and 0 bases from J, the junction contained 10 bases not matched to a gene. The CDR3 runs 16 residues.

This sequence joins TRBV19 and TRBJ1-5; the match to TRBD1 covers 7 bases. Germline V gene sequence: CDR1 LNHDA, CDR2 SQIVND (reference sequence). The V segment lost 8 bases and the J segment 0 bases; nucleotides outside the gene matches: 13. The CDR3 has 17 amino acids. This CDR3 reads CASVSGQGVYSNQPQHF. The CDR3 DNA sequence: TGTGCCAGTGTCTCGGGCCAGGGGGTTTATAGCAATCAGCCCCAGCATTTT. The full variable domain, completed using reference TRBV19 and TRBJ1-5, is DGGITQSPKYLFRKEGQNVTLSCEQNLNHDAMYWYRQDPGQGLRLIYYSQIVNDFQKGDIAEGYSVSREKKESFPLTVTSAQKNPTAFYLCASVSGQGVYSNQPQHFGDGTRLSIL.

The chain carries TRBV10-3 and TRBJ2-7, with 9 bases aligning to TRBD2. The CDR3 sequence is 13 residues long. From germline, CDR1 is ENHRY and CDR2 SYGVKD. V was pared by 6 bases and J by 7 bases, with 7 bases of the junction left unmatched. CDR3 protein: CAIRGLAPGEQYF. The CDR3 region has the DNA TGTGCCATCAGGGGACTAGCCCCGGGAGAGCAGTACTTC.

In regard to this clone: The sample holds other DNA sequences that translate to the same CDR3. The rearrangement links TRBV7-6 to TRBJ1-1; D perhaps matches TRBD1 (6 bases). Germline CDR1 SGHVS, CDR2 FNYEAQ. This CDR3 spans 14 amino acids. The ends were cut back, 1 base at V and 1 base at J, with 7 bases in the middle. The CDR3 DNA reads TGTGCCAGCAGCTTAGGGGGGCGGAACACTGAAGCTTTCTTT. It codes for CASSLGGRNTEAFF.

The CDR3 loop is CASSEPGSLAPQHF. The DNA for the CDR3 is TGTGCCAGCAGTGAACCGGGATCCCTGGCGCCCCAGCATTTT. The chain uses TRBV25-1 and TRBJ1-5; no definite D call. V was trimmed by 2 bases and J by 9 bases, leaving 14 bases between them. Germline CDR1 and CDR2: MGHDK and SYGVNS. The CDR3 runs to 14 residues. Drawing the rest from reference TRBV25-1 and TRBJ1-5, the complete variable domain is EADIYQTPRYLVIGTGKKITLECSQTMGHDKMYWYQQDPGMELHLIHYSYGVNSTEKGDLSSESTVSRIRTEHFPLTLESARPSHTSQYLCASSEPGSLAPQHFGDGTRLSIL.

The CDR3 is CASSPPVSTEAFF. In DNA, the CDR3 is TGTGCCAGCAGCCCGCCAGTAAGCACTGAAGCTTTCTTT. The chain is built from TRBV9 and TRBJ1-1; D is unresolved. The germline V gene has CDR1 SGDLS and CDR2 YYNGEE. V lost 4 bases to trimming and J lost 4 bases, with 11 bases between them. The CDR3 is 13 residues long.

This clone occurred once. This chain connects TRBV5-1 to TRBJ2-5; D not resolved. V shed 2 bases and J shed 5 bases, with 10 bases lying between them. The CDR3 has 13 residues. Germline values: CDR1 SGHRS, CDR2 YFSETQ. In nucleotides, the CDR3 is TGCGCCAGCAGCTTTGGCAGGTCGGAGACCCAGTACTTC. Translating gives CASSFGRSETQYF.

This rearrangement joins TRBV28 to TRBJ2-2; D might be TRBD1 (6 bases). The CDR3 length is 16 residues. V was cut by 6 bases and J by 4 bases, with 18 bases left in between. Germline loops: CDR1 MDHEN, CDR2 SYDVKM. As DNA, the CDR3 is TGTGCCAGCAGCTCTCCCCCGGGCAGGGGCACCGGGGAGCTGTTTTTT. This encodes CASSSPPGRGTGELFF.

The chain has TRBV5-1 and TRBJ2-2; 9 bases fit TRBD2. Losses at the gene ends were 0 bases for V and 4 bases for J; bases not matched to a gene: 13. CDR3 length equals 19 residues. Germline V gene lookup returns CDR1 SGHRS and CDR2 YFSETQ. The CDR3: CASSLAQTGLAGSTGELFF. CDR3 DNA: TGCGCCAGCAGCTTGGCCCAGACCGGGCTAGCGGGGTCCACCGGGGAGCTGTTTTTT.

J is TRBJ2-3 and V is TRBV5-6; D perhaps matches TRBD1 (6 bases). V was cut by 0 bases and J by 4 bases, with 15 bases left in between. Germline V gene lookup returns CDR1 SGHDT and CDR2 YYEEEE. CDR3 size: 16 residues. The CDR3 nucleotides read TGTGCCAGCAGCTTGGGGTTGGGGGCCCCCGCAGATACGCAGTATTTT. It encodes CASSLGLGAPADTQYF.

This clone was counted between two and nine times. CDR3 region: CASSSDKGQSSYEQYF. DNA of the CDR3: TGTGCCAGCAGCTCCGATAAAGGACAGAGCTCCTACGAGCAGTACTTC. The chain is built from TRBV3-1 (or the pseudogene TRBV3-2) and TRBJ2-7, with TRBD1 as a possible D gene (6 bases). The germline V and J ends were trimmed by 5 bases and 0 bases, with 17 bases remaining between them. Germline loops: CDR1 LGHDT, CDR2 YNNKEL (reference sequence). The CDR3 length is 16 residues.

The rearrangement joins TRBV27 to TRBJ2-7, with TRBD1 identical over 9 bases. Germline CDR1 MNHEY, CDR2 SMNVEV (reference sequence). J was trimmed by 3 bases and V by 5 bases; bases with no gene match: 2. This CDR3 is built from 13 residues. The CDR3 reads CASSPDRGYEQYF. The CDR3 bases are TGTGCCAGCAGTCCGGACAGGGGCTACGAGCAGTACTTC.

For the CDR3, the DNA is TGTGCCAGCAGCTTGTTCGACAGGGGAAGCTCACCCCTCCACTTT. Translated, it gives CASSLFDRGSSPLHF. This chain connects TRBV5-4 to TRBJ1-6; the match to TRBD1 covers 8 bases. The CDR3 spans 15 residues. The germline gives CDR1 SGHNT, CDR2 YYREEE (reference sequence). The J segment lost 10 bases and the V segment lost 1 base, leaving 7 bases of the junction unmatched.